This T cell receptor beta chain came from a study of vaccination effects on CD4 cells after COVID-19. Study summary: Antigen-specific CD4+ T cells were expanded with viral peptide pools in the ViraFEST assay before sequencing. After vaccination, three convalescent patients were sampled at early and late time points.

Measured with immunoSEQ multiplex PCR; TCRdb has only the in-frame clones, and not every one. The table includes some 31,000 clones, roughly 80% detected once. Following culture for approximately ten days, CD4+ T cells were isolated. The individual was infected with SARS-CoV-2 between March and December 2020, as confirmed by PCR. Participants received two doses of either the BNT162b2 or mRNA-1273 vaccine. On this clone itself: Antigen: not known.

Study-level points and caveats: Convalescents' spike-reactive clones after vaccination were mainly made up of new clones that the vaccine induced. Clonal contraction was marked in infection- and vaccine-induced clones late after vaccination.

Specimen: CD4+ T cells from PBMCs cultured without peptide, collected after COVID-19 vaccination. The TCR sequence derives from a human donor who had a prior SARS-CoV-2 infection.

The chain's CDR3 is CASSEVASGERAQYF. CDR3 nucleotides: TGTGCCAGCAGTGAAGTCGCTAGCGGGGAACGGGCCCAGTACTTC. V gene TRBV2 combines with J gene TRBJ2-5, with 9 bases that match TRBD2. The CDR3 loop spans 15 amino acids. V shed 1 base, J shed 9 bases, and the junction held 9 bases outside the gene matches. Germline V gene lookup returns CDR1 SNHLY and CDR2 FYNNEI.